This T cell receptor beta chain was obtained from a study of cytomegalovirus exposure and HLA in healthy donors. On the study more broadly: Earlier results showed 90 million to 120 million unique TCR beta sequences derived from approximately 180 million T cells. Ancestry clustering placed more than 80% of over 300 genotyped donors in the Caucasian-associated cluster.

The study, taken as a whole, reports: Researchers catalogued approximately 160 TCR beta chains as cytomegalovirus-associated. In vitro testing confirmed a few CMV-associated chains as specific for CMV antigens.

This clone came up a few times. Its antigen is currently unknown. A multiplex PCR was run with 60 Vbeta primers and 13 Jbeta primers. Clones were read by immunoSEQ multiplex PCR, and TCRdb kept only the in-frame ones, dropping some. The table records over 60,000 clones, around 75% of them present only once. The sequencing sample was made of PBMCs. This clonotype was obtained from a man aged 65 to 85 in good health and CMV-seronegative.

The CDR3 DNA follows: TGTGCCAGTAGTATAACCAGGGGGGAATCGGAGCAGTACTTC. Translated: CASSITRGESEQYF. The genes are TRBV19 and TRBJ2-7, with D perhaps matching TRBD1 (7 bases). The germline V gene has CDR1 LNHDA and CDR2 SQIVND (reference sequence). This CDR3 is 14 amino acids long. Deletions cut 2 bases from V and 7 bases from J, with 15 bases between. The full variable domain, its missing parts supplied by reference TRBV19 and TRBJ2-7, is DGGITQSPKYLFRKEGQNVTLSCEQNLNHDAMYWYRQDPGQGLRLIYYSQIVNDFQKGDIAEGYSVSREKKESFPLTVTSAQKNPTAFYLCASSITRGESEQYFGPGTRLTVT.